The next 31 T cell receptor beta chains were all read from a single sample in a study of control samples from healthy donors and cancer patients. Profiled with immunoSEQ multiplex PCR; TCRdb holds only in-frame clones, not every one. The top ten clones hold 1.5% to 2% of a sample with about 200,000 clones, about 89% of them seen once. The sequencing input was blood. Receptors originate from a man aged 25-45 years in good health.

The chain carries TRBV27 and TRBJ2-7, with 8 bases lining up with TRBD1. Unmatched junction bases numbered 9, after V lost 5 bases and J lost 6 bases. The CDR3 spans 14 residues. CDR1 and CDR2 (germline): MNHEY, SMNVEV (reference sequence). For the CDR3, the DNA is TGTGCCAGCAGTGCAGGACAGGGCCTCGGCGAGCAGTACTTC. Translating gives CASSAGQGLGEQYF.

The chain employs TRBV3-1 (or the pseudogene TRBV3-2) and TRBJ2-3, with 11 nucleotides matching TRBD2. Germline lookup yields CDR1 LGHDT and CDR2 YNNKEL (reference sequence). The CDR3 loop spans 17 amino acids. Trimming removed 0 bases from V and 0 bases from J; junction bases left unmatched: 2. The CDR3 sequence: CASSQDRTSGSTDTQYF. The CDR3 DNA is TGTGCCAGCAGCCAAGATCGGACTAGCGGGAGCACAGATACGCAGTATTTT.

The CDR3 DNA follows: TGTGCCAGCAGCAGATCGACTAGCTCTAGCACAGATACGCAGTATTTT. Translated, it gives CASSRSTSSSTDTQYF. This chain uses TRBV6-6 with TRBJ2-3; the match to TRBD2 covers 7 bases. Looked up from germline, CDR1 is MNHNY and CDR2 is SVGAGI (reference sequence). The V and J ends lost 6 bases and 0 bases, in that order; junction bases with no gene match: 9. The length of the CDR3 is 16 residues.

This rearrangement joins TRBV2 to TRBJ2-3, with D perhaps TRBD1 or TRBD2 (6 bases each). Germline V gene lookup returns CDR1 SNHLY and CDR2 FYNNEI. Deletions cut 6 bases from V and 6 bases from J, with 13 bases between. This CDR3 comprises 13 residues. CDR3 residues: CASSVTGRDTQYF. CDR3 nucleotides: TGTGCCAGCAGCGTAACAGGGAGGGATACGCAGTATTTT. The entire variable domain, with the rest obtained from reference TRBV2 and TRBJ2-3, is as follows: EPEVTQTPSHQVTQMGQEVILRCVPISNHLYFYWYRQILGQKVEFLVSFYNNEISEKSEIFDDQFSVERPDGSNFTLKIRSTKLEDSAMYFCASSVTGRDTQYFGPGTRLTVL.

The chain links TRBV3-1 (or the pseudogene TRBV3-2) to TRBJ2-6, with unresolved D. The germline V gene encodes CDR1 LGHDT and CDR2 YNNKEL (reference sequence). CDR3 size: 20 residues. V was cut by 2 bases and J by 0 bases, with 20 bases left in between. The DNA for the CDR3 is TGTGCCAGCAGCCAAAGTTCGTGGACCTCCTTCGTCTCTGGGGCCAACGTCCTGACTTTC. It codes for CASSQSSWTSFVSGANVLTF.

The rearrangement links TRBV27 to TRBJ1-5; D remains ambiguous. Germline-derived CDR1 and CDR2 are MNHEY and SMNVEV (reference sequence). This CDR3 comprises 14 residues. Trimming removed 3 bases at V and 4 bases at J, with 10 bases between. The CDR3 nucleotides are TGTGCCAGCAGTTTCCGAGTGGGGAATCAGCCCCAGCATTTT. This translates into CASSFRVGNQPQHF.

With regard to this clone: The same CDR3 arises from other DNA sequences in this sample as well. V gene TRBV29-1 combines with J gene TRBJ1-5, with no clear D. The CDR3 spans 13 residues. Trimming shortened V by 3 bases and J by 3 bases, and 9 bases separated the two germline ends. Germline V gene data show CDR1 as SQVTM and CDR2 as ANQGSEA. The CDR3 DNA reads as TGCAGCGTTGAGGACGGTTTCAATCAGCCCCAGCATTTT. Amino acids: CSVEDGFNQPQHF.

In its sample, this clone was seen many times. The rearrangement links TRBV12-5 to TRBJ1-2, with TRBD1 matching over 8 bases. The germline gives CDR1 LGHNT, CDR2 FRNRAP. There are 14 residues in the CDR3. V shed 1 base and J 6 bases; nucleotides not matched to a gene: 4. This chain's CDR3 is CASGLATGVDGYTF. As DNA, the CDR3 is TGTGCTAGTGGTTTGGCGACAGGGGTGGATGGCTACACCTTC.

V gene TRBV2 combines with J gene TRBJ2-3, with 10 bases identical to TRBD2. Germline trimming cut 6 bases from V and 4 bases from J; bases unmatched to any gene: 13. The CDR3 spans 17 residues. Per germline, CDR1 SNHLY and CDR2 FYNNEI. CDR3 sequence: CASSAQGLAGVADTQYF. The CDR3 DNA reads TGTGCCAGCAGCGCGCAGGGGCTAGCGGGGGTAGCAGATACGCAGTATTTT.

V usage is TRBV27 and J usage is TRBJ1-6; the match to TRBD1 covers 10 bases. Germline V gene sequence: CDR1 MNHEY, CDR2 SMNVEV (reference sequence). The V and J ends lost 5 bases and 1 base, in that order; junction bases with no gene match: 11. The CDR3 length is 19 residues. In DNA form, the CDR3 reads TGTGCCAGCAGTCCGGGACAGGGGAGTACAGGGTCCTATAATTCACCCCTCCACTTT. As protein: CASSPGQGSTGSYNSPLHF.

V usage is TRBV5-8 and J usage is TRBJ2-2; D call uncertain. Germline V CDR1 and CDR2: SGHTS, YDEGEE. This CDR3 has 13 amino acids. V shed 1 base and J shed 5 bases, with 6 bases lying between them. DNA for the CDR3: TGTGCCAGCAGCTTGCGGCAGACCGGGGAGCTGTTTTTT. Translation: CASSLRQTGELFF.

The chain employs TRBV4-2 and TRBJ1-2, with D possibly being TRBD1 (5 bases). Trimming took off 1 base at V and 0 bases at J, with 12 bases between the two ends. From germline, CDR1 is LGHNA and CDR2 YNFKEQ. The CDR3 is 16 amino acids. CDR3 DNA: TGTGCCAGCAGCCAAGCCGGGACGGGAGCTAACTATGGCTACACCTTC. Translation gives CASSQAGTGANYGYTF.

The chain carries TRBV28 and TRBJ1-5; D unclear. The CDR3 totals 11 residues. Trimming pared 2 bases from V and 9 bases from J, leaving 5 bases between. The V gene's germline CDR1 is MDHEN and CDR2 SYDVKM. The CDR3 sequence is CASSLTRPQHF. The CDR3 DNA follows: TGTGCCAGCAGTTTAACTCGGCCCCAGCATTTT.

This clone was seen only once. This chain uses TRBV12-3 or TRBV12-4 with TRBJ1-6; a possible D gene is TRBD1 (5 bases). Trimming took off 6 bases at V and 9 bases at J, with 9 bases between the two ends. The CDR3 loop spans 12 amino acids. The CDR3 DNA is TGTGCCAGCAGCCACGACAGTTCACCCCTCCACTTT. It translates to CASSHDSSPLHF.

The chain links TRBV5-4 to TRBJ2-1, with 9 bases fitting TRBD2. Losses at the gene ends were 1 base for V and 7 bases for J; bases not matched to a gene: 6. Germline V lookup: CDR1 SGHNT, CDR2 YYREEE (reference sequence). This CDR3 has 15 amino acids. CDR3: CASSLQLAGLNEQFF. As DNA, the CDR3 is TGTGCCAGCAGCTTGCAACTAGCGGGCTTGAATGAGCAGTTCTTC.

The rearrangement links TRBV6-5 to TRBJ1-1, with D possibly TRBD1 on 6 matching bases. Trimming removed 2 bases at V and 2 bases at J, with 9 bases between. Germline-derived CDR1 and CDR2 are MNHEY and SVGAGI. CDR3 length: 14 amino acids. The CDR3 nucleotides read TGTGCCAGCAGTTACGTGGACAGAAACACTGAAGCTTTCTTT. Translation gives CASSYVDRNTEAFF.

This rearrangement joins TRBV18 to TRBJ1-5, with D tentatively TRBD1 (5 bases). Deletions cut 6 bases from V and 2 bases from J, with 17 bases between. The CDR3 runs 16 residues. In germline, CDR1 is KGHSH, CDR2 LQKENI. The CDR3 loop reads CASSPLGDGGNQPQHF. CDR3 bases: TGTGCCAGCTCCCCGTTGGGGGACGGAGGCAATCAGCCCCAGCATTTT.

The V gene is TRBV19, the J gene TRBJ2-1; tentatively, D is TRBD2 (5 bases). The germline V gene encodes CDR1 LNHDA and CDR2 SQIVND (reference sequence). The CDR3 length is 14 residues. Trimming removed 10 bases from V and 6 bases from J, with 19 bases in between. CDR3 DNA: TGTGCCACTAGGAACGTCGGACTGACCAATGAGCAGTTCTTC. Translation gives CATRNVGLTNEQFF.

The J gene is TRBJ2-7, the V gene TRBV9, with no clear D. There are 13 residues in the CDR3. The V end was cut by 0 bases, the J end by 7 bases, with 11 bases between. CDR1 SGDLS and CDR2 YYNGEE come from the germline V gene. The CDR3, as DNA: TGTGCCAGCAGCGTAGGCTATCCGGGTGAGCAGTACTTC. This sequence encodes CASSVGYPGEQYF.

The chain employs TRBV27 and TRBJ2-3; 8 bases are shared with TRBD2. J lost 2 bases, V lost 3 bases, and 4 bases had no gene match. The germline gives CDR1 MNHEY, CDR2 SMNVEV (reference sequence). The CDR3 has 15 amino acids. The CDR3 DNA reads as TGTGCCAGCAGTTTCTGGCGGGGGGACACAGATACGCAGTATTTT. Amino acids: CASSFWRGDTDTQYF.

The CDR3 region has the DNA TGTGCCAGCAGATCGGACGGGGGGGGAGGCTACACCTTC. Residues: CASRSDGGGGYTF. The chain carries TRBV6-5 and TRBJ1-2; D perhaps matches TRBD1 (5 bases). The CDR3 runs to 13 residues. V gave up 6 bases and J gave up 8 bases, with 16 bases separating them. Germline values: CDR1 MNHEY, CDR2 SVGAGI.

Here the CDR3 reads CASSLTGSTDTQYF. The CDR3 nucleotides are TGTGCCAGCAGTCTAACAGGGAGCACAGATACGCAGTATTTT. The J gene is TRBJ2-3, the V gene TRBV6-5; tentatively, D is TRBD1 (6 bases). Trimming removed 5 bases at V and 0 bases at J, with 9 bases between. The germline V gene has CDR1 MNHEY and CDR2 SVGAGI. The CDR3 loop spans 14 amino acids.

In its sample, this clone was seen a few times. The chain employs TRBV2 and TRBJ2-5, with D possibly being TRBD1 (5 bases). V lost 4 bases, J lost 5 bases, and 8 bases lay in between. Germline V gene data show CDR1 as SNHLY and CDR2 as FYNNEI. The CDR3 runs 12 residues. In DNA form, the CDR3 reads TGTGCCAGCAGTGCAGGGTCGGAGACCCAGTACTTC. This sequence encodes CASSAGSETQYF.

CDR3 amino acids: CASRSQGAGGYTF. The CDR3, as DNA: TGTGCCAGCAGATCACAGGGGGCGGGCGGCTACACCTTC. The chain uses TRBV2 and TRBJ1-2, with 9 bases that match TRBD1. Trimming removed 6 bases from V and 8 bases from J; junction bases left unmatched: 7. The CDR3 has 13 amino acids. The germline V gene has CDR1 SNHLY and CDR2 FYNNEI.

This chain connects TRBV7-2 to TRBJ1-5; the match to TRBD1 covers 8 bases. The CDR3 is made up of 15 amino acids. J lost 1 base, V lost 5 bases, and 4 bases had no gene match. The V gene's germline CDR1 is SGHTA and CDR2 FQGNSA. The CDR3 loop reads CASSVTGGSNQPQHF. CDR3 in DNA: TGTGCCAGCAGCGTAACAGGGGGAAGCAATCAGCCCCAGCATTTT.

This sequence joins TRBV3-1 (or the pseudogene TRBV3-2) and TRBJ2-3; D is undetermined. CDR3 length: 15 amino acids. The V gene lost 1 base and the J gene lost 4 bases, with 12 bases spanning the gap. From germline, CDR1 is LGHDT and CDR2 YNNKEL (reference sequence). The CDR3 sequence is CASSQGLYSADTQYF. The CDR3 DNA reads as TGTGCCAGCAGCCAAGGGTTGTACAGCGCAGATACGCAGTATTTT.

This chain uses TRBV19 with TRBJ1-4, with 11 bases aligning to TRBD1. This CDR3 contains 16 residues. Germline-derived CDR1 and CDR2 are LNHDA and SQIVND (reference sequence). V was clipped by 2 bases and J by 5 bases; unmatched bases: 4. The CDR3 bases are TGTGCCAGTAGTATAATCCGGGACAGGGGGAATGAAAAACTGTTTTTT. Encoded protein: CASSIIRDRGNEKLFF.

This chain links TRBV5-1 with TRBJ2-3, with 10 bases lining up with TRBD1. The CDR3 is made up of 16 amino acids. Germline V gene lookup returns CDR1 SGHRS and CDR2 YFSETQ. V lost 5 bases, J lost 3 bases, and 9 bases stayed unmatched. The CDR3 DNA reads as TGCGCCAGCAGAATAGGGCCGGGACAGGGGACAGATACGCAGTATTTT. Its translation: CASRIGPGQGTDTQYF. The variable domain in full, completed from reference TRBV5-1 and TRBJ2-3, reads KAGVTQTPRYLIKTRGQQVTLSCSPISGHRSVSWYQQTPGQGLQFLFEYFSETQRNKGNFPGRFSGRQFSNSRSEMNVSTLELGDSALYLCASRIGPGQGTDTQYFGPGTRLTVL.

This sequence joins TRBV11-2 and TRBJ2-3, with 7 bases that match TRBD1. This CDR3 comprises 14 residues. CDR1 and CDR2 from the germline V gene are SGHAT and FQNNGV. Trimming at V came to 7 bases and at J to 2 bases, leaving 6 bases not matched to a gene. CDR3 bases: TGTGCCAGCAACAGGGGACATACCACAGATACGCAGTATTTT. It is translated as CASNRGHTTDTQYF.

This CDR3 reads CASTARFDSPLHF. The CDR3 DNA sequence: TGTGCCAGCACAGCCAGGTTTGATTCACCCCTCCACTTT. The chain couples TRBV2 to TRBJ1-6; D is undetermined. Trimming took 7 bases from V and 8 from J, leaving 12 bases between them. The CDR3 runs to 13 residues. CDR1 and CDR2 from the germline V gene are SNHLY and FYNNEI. Filled out from reference TRBV2 and TRBJ1-6, the complete variable domain reads EPEVTQTPSHQVTQMGQEVILRCVPISNHLYFYWYRQILGQKVEFLVSFYNNEISEKSEIFDDQFSVERPDGSNFTLKIRSTKLEDSAMYFCASTARFDSPLHFGNGTRLTVT.

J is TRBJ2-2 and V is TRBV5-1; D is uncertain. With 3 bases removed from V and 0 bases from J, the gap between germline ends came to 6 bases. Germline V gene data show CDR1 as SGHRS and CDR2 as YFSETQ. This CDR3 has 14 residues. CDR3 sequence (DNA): TGCGCCAGCAGCTCAGAGACGAACACCGGGGAGCTGTTTTTT. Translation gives CASSSETNTGELFF.